The 17 T cell receptor beta chains given below trace back to one sample, sequenced in a study of T cell repertoires in cytomegalovirus infection. These receptors lack a known antigen. TCRdb reprocessed the reads with MiXCR, giving one entry per CDR3 protein. The data hold 640,000 or so distinct CDR3 sequences, with around 31% observed a single time. Material: cultured PBMCs, obtained from culture after CMV antigen stimulation. The receptors here all came from a human donor in good health (CMV status not recorded). Some clones in this sample may be carry-over from other donors' samples.

J is TRBJ1-2 and V is TRBV20-1; perhaps TRBD1 as D (5 bases). Trimming took off 3 bases at V and 0 bases at J, with 14 bases between the two ends. Germline-derived CDR1 and CDR2 are DFQATT and SNEGSKA (reference sequence). CDR3 length: 15 amino acids. The CDR3 coding sequence is TGCAGTGCTAGTCCTAACCAGGGTACTAACTATGGCTACACCTTC. Translated, it gives CSASPNQGTNYGYTF.

The chain joins TRBV7-9 to TRBJ2-1, with 14 bases matching TRBD2. Germline CDR1 and CDR2: SEHNR and FQNEAQ (reference sequence). The CDR3 runs to 18 residues. With V trimmed by 4 bases and J by 9 bases, 14 bases remained unmatched. Written as DNA, the CDR3 is TGTGCCAGCAGCTCCTCCTCGGGACTAGCGGGAGAAGTGGGTGAGCAGTTCTTC. Its protein is CASSSSSGLAGEVGEQFF. The full variable domain, in which reference TRBV7-9 and TRBJ2-1 provide the parts outside the CDR3, is DTGVSQNPRHKITKRGQNVTFRCDPISEHNRLYWYRQTLGQGPEFLTYFQNEAQLEKSRLLSDRFSAERPKGSFSTLEIQRTEQGDSAMYLCASSSSSGLAGEVGEQFFGPGTRLTVL.

This CDR3 reads CASSQDGIGTTNEKLFF. CDR3 sequence (DNA): TGCGCCAGCAGCCAAGATGGTATAGGGACAACTAATGAAAAACTGTTTTTT. The rearrangement uses TRBV4-1 and TRBJ1-4; D call uncertain. Germline V gives CDR1 MGHRA, CDR2 YSYEKL. V was trimmed by 0 bases and J by 0 bases, leaving 11 bases between them. The CDR3 contains 17 residues.

The J gene is TRBJ1-5, the V gene TRBV5-1; weak D call: TRBD1 (6 bases). The V end was cut by 0 bases, the J end by 8 bases, with 12 bases between. The CDR3 is made up of 14 amino acids. Germline values: CDR1 SGHRS, CDR2 YFSETQ. The CDR3 loop is CASSLGEGGEPQHF. CDR3 sequence (DNA): TGCGCCAGCAGCTTGGGGGAGGGGGGCGAGCCCCAGCATTTT.

This clonotype was seen only a few times. The CDR3 coding sequence is TGTGCCACCAGTGATCCCCGGTCCAGCGGAAACACCATATATTTT. It is translated as CATSDPRSSGNTIYF. This chain uses TRBV24-1 with TRBJ1-3; no clear D gene. Trimming left V 3 bases short and J 4 bases short, with 12 bases between. The CDR3 is 15 amino acids. The germline V gene has CDR1 KGHDR and CDR2 SFDVKD.

As to this clonotype: A read error is possible here, since a much larger clone lies one base away. The chain links TRBV7-2 to TRBJ1-6, with D maybe TRBD1 (6 bases). This CDR3 contains 15 residues. Germline CDR1 reads SGHTA; CDR2 reads FQGNSA. The DNA for the CDR3 is TGTGCCAGCAGACAGGGCGGGCGTGTGGATTCACCCCTCTACTTT. Protein sequence: CASRQGGRVDSPLYF.

The chain links TRBV20-1 to TRBJ1-4; tentative D call: TRBD1 (5 bases). Trimming shortened V by 4 bases and J by 7 bases, and 19 bases separated the two germline ends. The CDR3 is made up of 15 amino acids. Germline CDR1 DFQATT, CDR2 SNEGSKA (reference sequence). The CDR3 DNA reads as TGCAGTGCTAAGCCCCACGGGGCCGGGTTTGAAAAACTGTTTTTT. Translated: CSAKPHGAGFEKLFF.

This clonotype has only a few counts. This chain connects TRBV27 to TRBJ2-2; D unclear. The CDR3 covers 13 residues. CDR1 is MNHEY, CDR2 SMNVEV, per germline (reference sequence). The germline V and J ends were trimmed by 2 bases and 7 bases, with 8 bases remaining between them. CDR3: CASSLRWGGELFF. The CDR3, as DNA: TGTGCCAGCAGTTTACGGTGGGGCGGGGAGCTGTTTTTT.

This rearrangement joins TRBV7-9 to TRBJ1-5; D unclear. CDR1 and CDR2 from the germline V gene are SEHNR and FQNEAQ (reference sequence). V gave up 5 bases and J gave up 0 bases, with 11 bases separating them. CDR3 size: 15 residues. The CDR3 here is CASSPGIYSNQPQHF. The CDR3 DNA follows: TGTGCCAGCAGCCCTGGAATATATAGCAATCAGCCCCAGCATTTT.

This clonotype showed up just a few times. This chain joins TRBV12-3 or TRBV12-4 and TRBJ2-7; 7 nucleotides align to TRBD1. The CDR3 runs to 15 residues. V trimming: 3 bases; J trimming: 2 bases; junction bases outside the gene matches: 7. DNA of the CDR3: TGTGCCAGCAGTTTGCGGACAGGCGATACCTACGAGCAGTACTTC. Encoded protein: CASSLRTGDTYEQYF.

The chain recombines TRBV5-1 with TRBJ2-4; D is uncertain. The CDR3 runs to 15 residues. Trimming shortened V by 2 bases and J by 6 bases, and 15 bases separated the two germline ends. Germline lookup yields CDR1 SGHRS and CDR2 YFSETQ. CDR3 nucleotide sequence: TGCGCCAGCAGCTTTGATCCAGGACGGATAAACATTCAGTACTTC. Protein: CASSFDPGRINIQYF.

This clonotype was seen a handful of times. This CDR3 reads CASSLRLARQETQYF. In DNA, the CDR3 is TGTGCCAGCAGTTTAAGACTTGCTAGACAAGAGACCCAGTACTTC. This rearrangement joins TRBV12-3 or TRBV12-4 to TRBJ2-5; D is unresolved. This CDR3 is 15 amino acids long. Trimming took off 2 bases at V and 2 bases at J, with 12 bases between the two ends.

This clonotype was seen many times. The rearrangement uses TRBV7-8 and TRBJ2-7; D tentatively fits TRBD1 or TRBD2 (7 bases each). The CDR3 runs 17 residues. Germline V lookup: CDR1 SGHVS, CDR2 FQNEAQ. Deletions cut 0 bases from V and 1 base from J, with 16 bases between. The CDR3 region has the DNA TGTGCCAGCAGCTTAGCTCTCGACAGGGAGGGATCCTACGAGCAGTACTTC. It yields the protein CASSLALDREGSYEQYF.

V usage is TRBV6-2 or TRBV6-3 and J usage is TRBJ2-1, with no clear D. The V end lost 2 bases, the J end lost 4 bases, and 15 bases lay between the germline ends. The CDR3 has 16 residues. Germline V CDR1 and CDR2: MNHEY, SVGEGT. The CDR3 region has the DNA TGTGCCAGCAGTTACAAGGCTGGTGGAGTGTACAATGAGCAGTTCTTC. Translation gives CASSYKAGGVYNEQFF.

This clonotype was detected only a few times. V usage is TRBV7-2 and J usage is TRBJ2-7; TRBD2 agrees at 8 bases. The V gene's germline CDR1 is SGHTA and CDR2 FQGNSA. V was pared by 0 bases and J by 2 bases, with 3 bases of the junction left unmatched. The CDR3 spans 15 residues. This chain's CDR3 is CASSLATSGTYEQYF. The CDR3 bases are TGTGCCAGCAGCTTAGCCACTAGCGGAACCTACGAGCAGTACTTC.

The gene calls are TRBV12-3 or TRBV12-4 and TRBJ1-2, with 10 bases that match TRBD1. Trimming took 6 bases from V and 8 from J; bases not matched to a gene: 9. This CDR3 comprises 14 residues. CDR3 protein: CASSYRDRGVGYTF. CDR3 coding DNA: TGTGCCAGCAGCTATAGGGACAGGGGAGTCGGCTACACCTTC.

CDR3 loop: CASGPRGDIRFDYEQYF. CDR3 nucleotides: TGTGCTAGTGGCCCGAGGGGGGATATCAGGTTTGACTACGAGCAGTACTTC. The chain carries TRBV12-5 and TRBJ2-7; D could derive from TRBD1 or TRBD2 (6 bases each). V lost 6 bases and J 3 bases, leaving 24 bases between the germline ends. Germline CDR1 reads LGHNT; CDR2 reads FRNRAP. This CDR3 spans 17 amino acids.